These 18 T cell receptor beta chains were sequenced from one sample in a study of human T cells and chemical hapten exposure. The time point: pre-sensitization, week 0. Treatment described: therapeutic diphenylcyclopropenone sensitization with weekly scalp DPC. TCRdb reprocessed the RACE reads with MiXCR, giving one entry per CDR3 protein. The data hold roughly 380,000 distinct CDR3 sequences, with more than 4.5% observed a single time. Specimen: whole blood, collected in connection with sensitization to the hapten diphenylcyclopropenone (DPC). The source of these receptors is a woman in her 50s with alopecia areata. Some clones in this sample may be carry-over from other donors' samples.

The J gene is TRBJ1-2, the V gene TRBV12-3 or TRBV12-4; D not resolved. The V end lost 7 bases, the J end lost 4 bases, and 16 bases lay between the germline ends. The CDR3 runs 14 residues. CDR3 residues: CASTRGGLLYGYTF. The CDR3 nucleotides read TGTGCCAGCACAAGAGGAGGGTTACTCTATGGCTACACCTTC.

Details on this clonotype: A much larger clone lies a single base off, so this may be a read error. As DNA, the CDR3 is TGCAGCGCCGGAGGACTAGGTGGAGATACGCGGTATTTT. Protein: CSAGGLGGDTRYF. The V and J genes are TRBV29-1 and TRBJ2-3, with 7 bases aligning to TRBD2. The CDR3 is 13 residues long. Germline-derived CDR1 and CDR2 are SQVTM and ANQGSEA.

There are many counts of this clonotype. The J gene is TRBJ2-3, the V gene TRBV7-2; tentative D call: TRBD2 (6 bases). The V end was cut by 4 bases, the J end by 4 bases, with 15 bases between. This CDR3 is 15 amino acids long. Germline CDR1 is SGHTA and CDR2 is FQGNSA. The CDR3 nucleotides are TGTGCCAGCAGCTCCCGGGGCACGGGGGCAGATACGCAGTATTTT. Its protein is CASSSRGTGADTQYF. The variable domain in full, with the rest retrieved from reference TRBV7-2 and TRBJ2-3, is GAGVSQSPSNKVTEKGKDVELRCDPISGHTALYWYRQSLGQGLEFLIYFQGNSAPDKSGLPSDRFSAERTGGSVSTLTIQRTQQEDSAVYLCASSSRGTGADTQYFGPGTRLTVL.

The table lists this clonotype with many counts. The DNA of the CDR3 is TGTGCCAGCAGAAGGCTAAGTCGGGGCGAGCAGTACTTC. Amino acids: CASRRLSRGEQYF. The chain employs TRBV28 and TRBJ2-7; D may be TRBD2 (5 bases). V shed 6 bases and J shed 6 bases, with 15 bases lying between them. This CDR3 contains 13 residues. CDR1 and CDR2 from the germline V gene are MDHEN and SYDVKM.

This clonotype was counted ten times or more. The rearrangement joins TRBV12-3 or TRBV12-4 to TRBJ2-5, with TRBD2 matching 8 bases. The J segment lost 5 bases and the V segment lost 3 bases, leaving 5 bases of the junction unmatched. The CDR3 contains 14 residues. Here the CDR3 DNA reads TGTGCCAGCAGTTTCGGGGGGGGCAGGGAGACCCAGTACTTC. Its protein is CASSFGGGRETQYF.

This chain joins TRBV28 and TRBJ1-2; no definite D call. CDR3 length equals 14 residues. Trimming took 1 base from V and 2 from J, leaving 8 bases between them. Per the germline V gene, CDR1 is MDHEN and CDR2 is SYDVKM. The CDR3 reads CASSLYVTNYGYTF. The CDR3, as DNA: TGTGCCAGCAGTTTATACGTGACCAACTATGGCTACACCTTC.

The rearrangement joins TRBV24-1 to TRBJ2-1; no reliable D call. Germline CDR1 and CDR2: KGHDR and SFDVKD. Trimming cost V 5 bases and J 1 base, with 11 bases left between them. This CDR3 region has 15 residues. The CDR3 is CATSGWASSYNEQFF. The CDR3 DNA reads TGTGCCACCAGTGGATGGGCTAGTTCCTACAATGAGCAGTTCTTC.

The chain uses TRBV7-2 and TRBJ1-6, with TRBD1 matching 7 bases. V lost 8 bases, J lost 5 bases, and 6 bases stayed unmatched. The CDR3 spans 14 residues. From germline, CDR1 is SGHTA and CDR2 FQGNSA. As DNA, the CDR3 is TGTGCCAGCGCCGGACAGGCCGATAATTCACCCCTCCACTTT. It translates to CASAGQADNSPLHF.

The rearrangement uses TRBV24-1 and TRBJ2-3; possible D gene TRBD1, 5 bases. Trimming took 3 bases from V and 7 from J, leaving 10 bases between them. CDR1 and CDR2 (germline): KGHDR, SFDVKD. The CDR3 covers 13 residues. The CDR3 loop reads CATSDPLGHTQYF. DNA of the CDR3: TGTGCCACCAGTGATCCCCTGGGGCATACGCAGTATTTT.

This clonotype came up a few times. The CDR3 region is CSVGQPTNTGELFF. CDR3 nucleotide sequence: TGCAGCGTTGGTCAGCCTACGAACACCGGGGAGCTGTTTTTT. The V call is TRBV29-1, the J call TRBJ2-2; no clear D gene. The CDR3 runs 14 residues. The V gene lost 4 bases and the J gene lost 0 bases, with 9 bases spanning the gap. Germline-derived CDR1 and CDR2 are SQVTM and ANQGSEA.

This clonotype was counted ten times or more. The chain links TRBV12-3 or TRBV12-4 to TRBJ2-1; TRBD2 matches 7 bases. The V segment lost 5 bases and the J segment 10 bases; nucleotides outside the gene matches: 8. This CDR3 contains 13 residues. The CDR3 reads CASSAIRGGEQFF. As DNA, the CDR3 is TGTGCCAGCAGTGCCATAAGGGGAGGGGAGCAGTTCTTC.

This clonotype was detected ten times or more. The V and J genes are TRBV19 and TRBJ1-5, with D unresolved. This CDR3 region has 16 residues. CDR1 LNHDA and CDR2 SQIVND come from the germline V gene (reference sequence). Trimming left V 6 bases short and J 2 bases short, with 17 bases between. CDR3 coding DNA: TGTGCCAGTAGAAACCCCGATTCCGTGGGCAATCAGCCCCAGCATTTT. This sequence encodes CASRNPDSVGNQPQHF.

The chain is built from TRBV20-1 and TRBJ2-3; 8 bases line up with TRBD2. The V and J ends lost 4 bases and 3 bases, in that order; junction bases with no gene match: 3. The CDR3 contains 13 residues. CDR1 and CDR2 from the germline V gene are DFQATT and SNEGSKA (reference sequence). CDR3 protein: CSATGGPTDTQYF. In DNA form, the CDR3 reads TGCAGTGCTACGGGGGGGCCAACAGATACGCAGTATTTT.

This clonotype was counted at least ten times. The CDR3 loop is CSASWTGNSYEQYF. As DNA, the CDR3 is TGCAGTGCCTCCTGGACAGGTAACTCCTACGAGCAGTACTTC. The V call is TRBV20-1, the J call TRBJ2-7, with TRBD1 matching over 7 bases. CDR3 length equals 14 residues. CDR1 is DFQATT, CDR2 SNEGSKA, per germline (reference sequence). V was pared by 6 bases and J by 0 bases, with 8 bases of the junction left unmatched.

This chain joins TRBV5-4 and TRBJ2-4, with D perhaps matching TRBD1 (6 bases). Germline V gives CDR1 SGHNT, CDR2 YYREEE (reference sequence). The CDR3 is 14 amino acids. V lost 4 bases, J lost 4 bases, and 12 bases lay in between. The CDR3 region has the DNA TGTGCCAGCAGCCCGCCGGACAGAAAAAACATTCAGTACTTC. The encoded protein is CASSPPDRKNIQYF.

The V call is TRBV14, the J call TRBJ2-7; 8 positions agree with TRBD1. V was clipped by 3 bases and J by 5 bases; unmatched bases: 6. CDR3 length equals 14 residues. Germline CDR1 is SGHDN and CDR2 is FVKESK. CDR3 residues: CASSHGQGFNEQYF. As DNA, the CDR3 is TGTGCCAGCAGCCACGGACAGGGTTTCAACGAGCAGTACTTC.

This clonotype was counted ten times or more. The J gene is TRBJ1-3, the V gene TRBV29-1; 8 nucleotides align to TRBD1. The V gene's germline CDR1 is SQVTM and CDR2 ANQGSEA. This CDR3 region has 13 residues. Trimming removed 5 bases from V and 0 bases from J; junction bases left unmatched: 0. The CDR3 DNA sequence: TGCAGCGTTACAGGGGGCTCTGGAAACACCATATATTTT. Protein product: CSVTGGSGNTIYF.

This clonotype turned up a few times. The CDR3 reads CASSQHRDTETQYF. CDR3 nucleotides: TGTGCCAGCAGTCAGCACAGGGATACAGAGACCCAGTACTTC. This chain uses TRBV27 with TRBJ2-5; a possible D gene is TRBD1 (6 bases). Trimming removed 5 bases from V and 4 bases from J, with 14 bases in between. The CDR3 runs 14 residues. Germline lookup yields CDR1 MNHEY and CDR2 SMNVEV (reference sequence).